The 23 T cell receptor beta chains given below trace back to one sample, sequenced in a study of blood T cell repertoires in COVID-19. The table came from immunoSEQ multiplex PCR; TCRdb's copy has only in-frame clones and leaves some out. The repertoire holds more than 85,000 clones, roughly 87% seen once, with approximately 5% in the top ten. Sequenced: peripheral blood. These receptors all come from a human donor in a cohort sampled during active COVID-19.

This CDR3 is CASSQQGQQFF. CDR3 bases: TGTGCCAGCAGCCAACAGGGCCAGCAGTTCTTC. This sequence joins TRBV3-1 (or the pseudogene TRBV3-2) and TRBJ2-1; D is perhaps TRBD1 (5 bases). V was clipped by 2 bases and J by 11 bases, with 7 bases between them. This CDR3 contains 11 residues. Germline assignment: CDR1 LGHDT and CDR2 YNNKEL (reference sequence).

The CDR3 bases are TGTGCCAGCAGACTGGGTAGCGGCTCCCAAGAGACCCAGTACTTC. Translated, it gives CASRLGSGSQETQYF. The chain has TRBV5-4 and TRBJ2-5, with D possibly matching TRBD2 (6 bases). Germline assignment: CDR1 SGHNT and CDR2 YYREEE (reference sequence). V was trimmed by 5 bases and J by 1 base, leaving 15 bases between them. The CDR3 consists of 15 residues.

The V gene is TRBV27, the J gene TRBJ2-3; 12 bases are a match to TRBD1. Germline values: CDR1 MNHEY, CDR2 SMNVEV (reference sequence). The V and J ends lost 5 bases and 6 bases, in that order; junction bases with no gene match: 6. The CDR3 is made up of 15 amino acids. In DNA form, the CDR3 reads TGTGCCAGCAGTCGCCGGGACAGGGGGCGTGATACGCAGTATTTT. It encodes CASSRRDRGRDTQYF.

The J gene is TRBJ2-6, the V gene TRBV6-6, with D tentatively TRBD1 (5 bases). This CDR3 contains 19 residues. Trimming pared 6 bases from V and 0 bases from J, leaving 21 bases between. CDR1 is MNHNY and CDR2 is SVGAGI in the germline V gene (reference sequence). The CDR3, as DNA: TGTGCCAGCAGCCGATACCGGCAGGGCGCCTCCTCTGGGGCCAACGTCCTGACTTTC. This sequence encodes CASSRYRQGASSGANVLTF.

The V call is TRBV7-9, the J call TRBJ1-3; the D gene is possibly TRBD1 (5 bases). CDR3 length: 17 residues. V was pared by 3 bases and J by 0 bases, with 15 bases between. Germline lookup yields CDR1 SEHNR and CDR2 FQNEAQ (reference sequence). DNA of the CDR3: TGTGCCAGCAGCTTGGTGACAGCCCAGCTCTCTGGAAACACCATATATTTT. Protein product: CASSLVTAQLSGNTIYF. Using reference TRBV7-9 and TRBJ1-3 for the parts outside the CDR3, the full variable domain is DTGVSQNPRHKITKRGQNVTFRCDPISEHNRLYWYRQTLGQGPEFLTYFQNEAQLEKSRLLSDRFSAERPKGSFSTLEIQRTEQGDSAMYLCASSLVTAQLSGNTIYFGEGSWLTVV.

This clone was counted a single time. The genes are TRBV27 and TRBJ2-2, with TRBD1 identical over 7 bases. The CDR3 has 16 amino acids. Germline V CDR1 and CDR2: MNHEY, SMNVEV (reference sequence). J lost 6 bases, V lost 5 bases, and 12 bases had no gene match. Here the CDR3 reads CASSPKKFDRAGELFF. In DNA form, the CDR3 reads TGTGCCAGCAGTCCTAAGAAATTCGACAGGGCCGGGGAGCTGTTTTTT.

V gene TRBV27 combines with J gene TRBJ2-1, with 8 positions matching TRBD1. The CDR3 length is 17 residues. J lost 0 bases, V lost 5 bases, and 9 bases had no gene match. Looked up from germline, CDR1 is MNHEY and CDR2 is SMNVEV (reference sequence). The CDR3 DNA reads TGTGCCAGCAGTGCAGACAGGGGACCCCCCTCCTACAATGAGCAGTTCTTC. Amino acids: CASSADRGPPSYNEQFF.

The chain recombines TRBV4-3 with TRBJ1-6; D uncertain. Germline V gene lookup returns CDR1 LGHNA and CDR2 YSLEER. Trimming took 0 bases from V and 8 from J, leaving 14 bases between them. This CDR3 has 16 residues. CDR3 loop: CASSQEATLRDSPLHF. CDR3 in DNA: TGCGCCAGCAGCCAAGAGGCGACCCTTCGGGATTCACCCCTCCACTTT.

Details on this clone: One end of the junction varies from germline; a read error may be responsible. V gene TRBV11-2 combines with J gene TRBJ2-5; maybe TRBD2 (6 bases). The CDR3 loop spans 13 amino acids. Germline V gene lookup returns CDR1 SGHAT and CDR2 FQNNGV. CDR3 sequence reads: CAGSRDSMGTQYF. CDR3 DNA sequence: TGTGCCGGCAGCCGGGACTCCATGGGGACCCAGTACTTC.

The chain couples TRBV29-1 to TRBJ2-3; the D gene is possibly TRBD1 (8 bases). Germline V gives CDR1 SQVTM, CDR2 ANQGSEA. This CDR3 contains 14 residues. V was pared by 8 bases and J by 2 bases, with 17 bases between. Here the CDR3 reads CSLGGTGNTDTQYF. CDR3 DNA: TGCAGCCTGGGGGGGACAGGAAACACAGATACGCAGTATTTT.

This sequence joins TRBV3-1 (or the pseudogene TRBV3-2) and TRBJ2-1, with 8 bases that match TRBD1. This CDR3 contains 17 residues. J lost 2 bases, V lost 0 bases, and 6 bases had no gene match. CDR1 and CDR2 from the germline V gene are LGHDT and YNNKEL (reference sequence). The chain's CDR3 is CASSQDFGTGTYNEQFF. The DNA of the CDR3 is TGTGCCAGCAGCCAAGATTTTGGGACAGGTACCTACAATGAGCAGTTCTTC.

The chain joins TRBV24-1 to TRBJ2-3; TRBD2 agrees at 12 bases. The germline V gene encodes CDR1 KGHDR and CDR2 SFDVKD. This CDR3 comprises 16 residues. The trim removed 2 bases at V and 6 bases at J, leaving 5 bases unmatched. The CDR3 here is CATSDSLAGGGDTQYF. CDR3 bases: TGTGCCACCAGTGATTCACTAGCGGGGGGCGGGGATACGCAGTATTTT.

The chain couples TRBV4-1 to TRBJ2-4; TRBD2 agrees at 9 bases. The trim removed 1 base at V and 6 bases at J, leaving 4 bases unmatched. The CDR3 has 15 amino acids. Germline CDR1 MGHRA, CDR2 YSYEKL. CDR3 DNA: TGCGCCAGCAGCCAAGCTAGCGGGGTAGGAAACATTCAGTACTTC. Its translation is CASSQASGVGNIQYF.

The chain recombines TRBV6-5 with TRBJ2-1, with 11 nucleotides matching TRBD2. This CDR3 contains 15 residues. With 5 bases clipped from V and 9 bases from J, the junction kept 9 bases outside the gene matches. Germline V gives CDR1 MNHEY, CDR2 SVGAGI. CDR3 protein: CASSTGLAATGEQFF. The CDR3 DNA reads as TGTGCCAGCAGTACGGGACTAGCGGCTACAGGTGAGCAGTTCTTC.

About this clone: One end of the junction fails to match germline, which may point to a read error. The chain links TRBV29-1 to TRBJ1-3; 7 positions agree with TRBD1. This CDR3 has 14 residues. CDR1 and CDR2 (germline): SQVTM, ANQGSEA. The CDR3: CSVGGQSIGDTIYF. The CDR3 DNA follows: TGCAGCGTGGGGGGACAGTCGATTGGAGACACCATATATTTT.

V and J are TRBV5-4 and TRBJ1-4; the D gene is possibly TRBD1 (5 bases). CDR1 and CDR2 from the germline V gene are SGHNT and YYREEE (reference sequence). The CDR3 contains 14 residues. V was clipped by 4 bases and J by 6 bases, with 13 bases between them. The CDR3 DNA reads TGTGCCAGCAGCGCCGGGGGGGTCTATGAAAAACTGTTTTTT. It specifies CASSAGGVYEKLFF.

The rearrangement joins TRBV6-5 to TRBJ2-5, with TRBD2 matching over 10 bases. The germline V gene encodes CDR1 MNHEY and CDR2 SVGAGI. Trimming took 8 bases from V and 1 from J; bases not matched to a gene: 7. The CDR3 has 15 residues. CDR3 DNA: TGTGCCAGCCTCAGACTAGCGGGTACCCAAGAGACCCAGTACTTC. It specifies CASLRLAGTQETQYF.

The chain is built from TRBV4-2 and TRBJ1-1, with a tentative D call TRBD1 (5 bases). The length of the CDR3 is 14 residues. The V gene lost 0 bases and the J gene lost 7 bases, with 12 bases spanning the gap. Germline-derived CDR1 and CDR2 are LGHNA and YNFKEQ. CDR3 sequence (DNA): TGTGCCAGCAGCCAAGATGGGGGAGGGTTTGAAGCTTTCTTT. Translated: CASSQDGGGFEAFF.

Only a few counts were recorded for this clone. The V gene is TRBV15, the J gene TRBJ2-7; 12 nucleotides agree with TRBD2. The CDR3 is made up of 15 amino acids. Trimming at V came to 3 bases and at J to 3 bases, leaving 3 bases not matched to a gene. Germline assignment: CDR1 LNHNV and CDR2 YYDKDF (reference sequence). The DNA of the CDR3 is TGTGCCACCAGCAGGGGGACTAGCGGGTTCTACGAGCAGTACTTC. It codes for CATSRGTSGFYEQYF.

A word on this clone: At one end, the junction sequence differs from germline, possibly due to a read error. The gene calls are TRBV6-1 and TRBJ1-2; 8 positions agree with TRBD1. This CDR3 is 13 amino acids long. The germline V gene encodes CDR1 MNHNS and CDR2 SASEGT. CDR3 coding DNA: TGTGCCAGCAGTGAAACAGGGGGGGCCAGGTACTTCTTC. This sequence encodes CASSETGGARYFF.

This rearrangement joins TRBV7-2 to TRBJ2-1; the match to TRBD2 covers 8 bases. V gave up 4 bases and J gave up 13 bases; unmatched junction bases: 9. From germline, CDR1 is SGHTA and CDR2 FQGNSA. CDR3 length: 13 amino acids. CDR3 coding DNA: TGTGCCAGCAGCTGGAGGGATAGCGGGGTTCAGTTCTTC. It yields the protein CASSWRDSGVQFF.

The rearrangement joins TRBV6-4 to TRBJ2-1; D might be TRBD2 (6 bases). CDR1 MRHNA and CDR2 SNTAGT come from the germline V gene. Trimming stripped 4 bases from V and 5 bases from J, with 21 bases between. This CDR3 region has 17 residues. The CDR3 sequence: CASSGRAPRERNNEQFF. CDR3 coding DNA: TGTGCCAGCAGTGGTAGGGCCCCCCGGGAGCGGAACAATGAGCAGTTCTTC.

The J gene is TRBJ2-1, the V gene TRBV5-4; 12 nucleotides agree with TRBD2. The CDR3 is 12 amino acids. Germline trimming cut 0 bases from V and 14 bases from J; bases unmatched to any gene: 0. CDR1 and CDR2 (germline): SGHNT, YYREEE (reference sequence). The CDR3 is CASSLGTSGEFF. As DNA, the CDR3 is TGTGCCAGCAGCTTGGGGACTAGCGGGGAGTTCTTC. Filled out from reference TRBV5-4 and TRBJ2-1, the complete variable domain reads ETGVTQSPTHLIKTRGQQVTLRCSSQSGHNTVSWYQQALGQGPQFIFQYYREEENGRGNFPPRFSGLQFPNYSSELNVNALELDDSALYLCASSLGTSGEFFGPGTRLTVL.